This T cell receptor beta chain derives from a study of post-analysis software for immune sequencing data. Study as a whole: The disease courses covered relapsing-remitting, secondary progressive and progressive-relapsing multiple sclerosis.

TCR beta libraries were prepared from cDNA with unique molecular identifiers. Approximately 0.5 million cDNA molecules were recovered from an input of about 0.85 to 11 million T cells. TCRdb re-called the PCR reads with MiXCR, one entry per CDR3 protein. The data show approximately 160,000 distinct CDR3 sequences, 30% seen once. This clonotype was seen ten or more times. The antigen remains unidentified. Study-level points and caveats: TRBV segments more frequent in patients than in controls numbered a few and included TRBV5-6, TRBV5-1 and TRBV20-1. Significantly lower normalized Chao1 diversity was seen in multiple sclerosis patients than in controls.

The ends were cut back, 1 base at V and 3 bases at J, with 19 bases in the middle. The germline gives CDR1 MGHDK, CDR2 SYGVNS. The CDR3 is 17 residues long. V usage is TRBV25-1 and J usage is TRBJ2-7; perhaps TRBD2 as D (7 bases). This receptor was identified in a girl between 5 and 17 years old with multiple sclerosis. Sequenced sample: blood. The CDR3, as DNA: TGTGCCAGCAGTGAATTGAGGGGGGCGGGAGTCGGCTACGAGCAGTACTTC. Residues: CASSELRGAGVGYEQYF.